The present TCR beta chain was sequenced within a study of ipilimumab plus nivolumab after autologous stem cell transplantation. Turning to the study itself: Patients received a median of roughly five ipilimumab and 8 or 9 nivolumab doses.

Through week 26, nivolumab 3 mg/kg IV was given weeks 1, 4, 7, 10, then biweekly. The table came from immunoSEQ multiplex PCR; TCRdb's copy has only in-frame clones and leaves some out. Among approximately 9,800 clones listed, around 84% were seen once. V trimming: 4 bases; J trimming: 7 bases; junction bases outside the gene matches: 5. The germline gives CDR1 SGHRS, CDR2 YFSETQ. This CDR3 has 13 amino acids. The V gene is TRBV5-1, the J gene TRBJ1-2, with 9 bases matching TRBD1. This specimen was PBMCs, taken in a trial of ipilimumab plus nivolumab as post-transplant consolidation. The sequence came from a male donor with diffuse large B-cell lymphoma. The CDR3 DNA sequence: TGCGCCAGCAGCCAGGACAGGGGATTTGGCTACACCTTC. This translates into CASSQDRGFGYTF.